Here is one T cell receptor (beta chain) with its context. It has no known antigen specificity. No qualities accompany the bases; no much larger clone lies one base away. The record originates from a study of long-term antiretroviral therapy in people with HIV (dated by TCRdb to 2022 to 2024). A note on the overall study: The earliest samples were collected approximately a decade before the 2015 WHO recommendation for immediate ART, a period when ART was typically delayed until CD4 counts fell. No cross-contamination during QIAcube processing was seen in test extractions of a monoclonal T-cell line run alongside 33 polyclonal samples. From some 33 adults with confirmed HIV infection, the cohort provided 192 cryopreserved PBMC samples, gathered serially across a mean of approximately six years (range 1-12). A retrospective serial study tested whether changes in peripheral blood TRB repertoire composition and diversity were associated with ART initiation and durable HIV suppression. Of the 30 participants with HIV, roughly 10 were female. General findings and caveats noted by the study authors: Because PBMC availability was limited, only the TCR beta chain was sequenced, with no alpha chain pairing. A significant increase in TRB diversity was found to be associated with ART initiation, although TRB diversity was observed to remain significantly below that of transplant donor controls even after long-term ART. Inferences about post-ART repertoire changes were limited because no data were available on ART adherence, viral resistance or therapy changes. Because pre-ART samples had limited cell numbers, profiling was done on unsorted PBMC rather than on sorted CD4+ and CD8+ T cells. Expanded TRB clones identified before ART initiation dominated the repertoire at all time points, although this dominance fluctuated and declined in many PLHIV after ART. The samples were dated from about 2003 to 2018, and the ART regimens that were used may be less effective than current ART regimens. Narrower CDR3 length ranges were observed in HIV repertoires than in controls, and an antigen-experienced repertoire with only a slight naive shift after ART was suggested by the network structure.

The immunoSEQ hsTCRB v3.0 assay was used at survey level resolution to sequence the TRB variable region. A depth of about 40,000-55,000 T-cell genomes per sample was targeted for TRB sequencing. Pooled TRB libraries were sequenced on an Illumina MiSeq with a v3 150-cycle kit. The study's own analysis went as follows. Analysis of repertoires was carried out in R inside a reproducible Nextflow workflow spanning QC, data transformation and analysis. Custom analyses were implemented in LymphoSeq2, an R package for AIRR-Seq data exploration. After excluding a few samples that yielded fewer than 5000 total TRB sequences, approximately 180 HIV repertoires remained for analysis. Among the roughly 200 retained HIV repertoires, some 60 were collected before ART initiation and 120 to 140 were collected after ART initiation. Each repertoire was downsampled to 5000 TRB nucleotide sequences, and summary statistics were averaged across 100 downsampling iterations. TRB sequences were retained for analysis only if CDR3 regions of at least seven amino acids were present. Diversity was assessed using a clonality score derived from Shannon entropy and using the Gini coefficient. Repertoire networks linked the top 5000 CDR3 amino acid sequences whenever two sequences differed by an edit distance of one. Antigen specificity groups and MHC restriction were predicted for TRB CDR3 amino acid sequences with GLIPH2. To flag known CMV, EBV, HIV or tissue antigen associations, CDR3 amino acid sequences were matched against VDJdb and McPAS-TCR. Pre-ART, post-ART and control groups were compared with Wilcoxon signed-rank tests and Holm-Bonferroni correction. As stored in TCRdb, this immuneACCESS dataset retains in-frame rearrangements with V and J assigned. A fraction of the clones does not appear; measured against another copy, unresolved V genes explain less than half of the discrepancy, and the remainder lacks a known reason. From that table come the V and J calls and clone size; the DNA was used to work out D and trimming. This sample is represented by about 20,000 clones; roughly 84% of them were singletons. Around a tenth of the sample comes from the top ten.

CDR3 length: 17 amino acids, cysteine to phenylalanine. Only the CDR3 DNA stays, 51 bases, in frame from base 1. Via the germline V gene (reference sequence), CDR1 is PRHDT and CDR2 FYEKMQ. V is pruned by 5 bases and J by 1 base, leaving 10 bases of the junction without a gene match. Participants were included only if at least one PBMC sample before ART initiation and at least two post-ART samples were available. Treatment was received in the United States of America by all participants with HIV. Cryopreserved samples of about 0.95-11 million PBMC were thawed and washed before DNA extraction. At the time of the earliest PBMC sample, participants with HIV were aged between roughly 23 and 60 years. PBMC samples were contributed by each participant from 1-4 timepoints before ART initiation and 2-8 timepoints after ART initiation, with a median of 7 samples. For every participant, serial HIV viral load, CD4+ T-cell count, ART history and demographic data were obtained. A Qiagen kit on a QIAcube was used to extract genomic DNA from unsorted PBMC, with samples processed in batches of 12.

The sequence came from a man in his forties or fifties with HIV. Source: unsorted PBMCs, taken 2.4 years after starting antiretroviral therapy. This chain is built from TRBV13 and TRBJ2-3, and TRBD2 matches 9 of the central bases. The CDR3 protein is CASSQTGTSWGTDTQYF. The DNA sequence follows: TGTGCCAGCAGCCAAACCGGGACTAGCTGGGGCACAGATACGCAGTATTTT.